Presented here are 13 T cell receptor beta chains from one specimen sequenced in a study of naive and memory T cell subsets. Study-wide results and limits: Possibly reflecting memory cells re-expressing CD45RA, a few larger clonotypes occurred in naive repertoires, especially CD8.

Two oligonucleotides, mixed equimolar, formed the beta constant-region primer covering TRBC1 and TRBC2. Nested alpha and beta constant-region primers with the SP2 primer drove four PCR rounds on ligated cDNA. TCRdb reprocessed the UMI-ligation and nested PCR reads with MiXCR, giving one entry per CDR3 protein. The data show 120,000 to 150,000 distinct CDR3 sequences, about 20% seen once. Antigens for these TCRs are unknown. The sequencing input was naive CD8+ T cells from blood. Receptors were obtained from a human donor in good health.

This chain uses TRBV27 with TRBJ1-1; 7 nucleotides align to TRBD1. The CDR3 runs 17 residues. Germline trimming cut 7 bases from V and 5 bases from J; bases unmatched to any gene: 19. Germline V CDR1 and CDR2: MNHEY, SMNVEV (reference sequence). The CDR3 loop reads CASNNHGQVYIGTEAFF. The CDR3 DNA sequence: TGTGCCAGCAATAACCATGGACAGGTGTATATCGGGACTGAAGCTTTCTTT.

The gene calls are TRBV20-1 and TRBJ1-5; 7 nucleotides line up with TRBD1. Germline CDR1 and CDR2: DFQATT and SNEGSKA (reference sequence). There are 16 residues in the CDR3. Trimming cost V 3 bases and J 0 bases; bases outside gene matches: 8. The chain's CDR3 is CSARPGTVYSNQPQHF. The CDR3 DNA reads as TGCAGTGCTAGGCCCGGGACAGTGTATAGCAATCAGCCCCAGCATTTT.

The rearrangement uses TRBV2 and TRBJ2-7; 11 bases match TRBD2. Germline loops: CDR1 SNHLY, CDR2 FYNNEI. The trim removed 7 bases at V and 3 bases at J, leaving 8 bases unmatched. CDR3 size: 15 residues. The CDR3 sequence: CASIVGTSGNYEQYF. For the CDR3, the DNA is TGTGCCAGCATAGTAGGGACTAGCGGTAACTACGAGCAGTACTTC.

In this sample, this clonotype turned up a few times. The V call is TRBV7-9, the J call TRBJ2-1; 8 bases agree with TRBD2. Germline CDR1 SEHNR, CDR2 FQNEAQ (reference sequence). The CDR3 length is 16 residues. J lost 4 bases, V lost 5 bases, and 10 bases had no gene match. For the CDR3, the DNA is TGTGCCAGCAGCGGCAAGCGGGAGTCAGGGTACAATGAGCAGTTCTTC. Protein sequence: CASSGKRESGYNEQFF. The full variable domain, in which reference TRBV7-9 and TRBJ2-1 provide the parts outside the CDR3, is DTGVSQNPRHKITKRGQNVTFRCDPISEHNRLYWYRQTLGQGPEFLTYFQNEAQLEKSRLLSDRFSAERPKGSFSTLEIQRTEQGDSAMYLCASSGKRESGYNEQFFGPGTRLTVL.

This clonotype was detected ten times or more. J is TRBJ1-1 and V is TRBV28; D call uncertain. CDR1 and CDR2 (germline): MDHEN, SYDVKM. The CDR3 runs to 15 residues. V lost 7 bases to trimming and J lost 1 base, with 16 bases between them. The CDR3 here is CASTTGLQENTEAFF. The CDR3 coding sequence is TGTGCCAGCACTACCGGACTGCAGGAGAACACTGAAGCTTTCTTT.

This clonotype was seen a few times. The V gene is TRBV7-9, the J gene TRBJ2-5; D ambiguous. The germline CDR1 and CDR2 sequences are SEHNR and FQNEAQ (reference sequence). The CDR3 contains 14 residues. V was pared by 5 bases and J by 2 bases, with 12 bases between. The CDR3 coding sequence is TGTGCCAGCAGCCAGGACCAGAAACAAGAGACCCAGTACTTC. It codes for CASSQDQKQETQYF.

The chain's CDR3 is CASSSSPPPAVGEGETQYF. The DNA of the CDR3 is TGTGCCAGCAGCTCAAGCCCACCCCCCGCAGTGGGGGAAGGAGAGACCCAGTACTTC. The chain is built from TRBV7-2 and TRBJ2-5; perhaps D is TRBD1 or TRBD2 (5 bases each). The V gene's germline CDR1 is SGHTA and CDR2 FQGNSA. The V gene lost 4 bases and the J gene lost 4 bases, with 28 bases spanning the gap. The CDR3 sequence is 19 residues long.

This clonotype has only a few counts. A read error may produce the germline difference seen at one junction end. The J gene is TRBJ1-5, the V gene TRBV7-9; D unresolved. Germline V gene sequence: CDR1 SEHNR, CDR2 FQNEAQ (reference sequence). This CDR3 has 14 residues. The CDR3 region is CASSLDSSHQPQHF. For the CDR3, the DNA is TGTGCCAGCAGCTTAGACAGTAGCCATCAGCCCCAGCATTTT.

Remarks on this clonotype: One end of the junction does not line up with germline, which may come from a read error. This rearrangement joins TRBV11-1 to TRBJ2-1, with TRBD2 identical over 11 bases. Germline assignment: CDR1 SGHAT and CDR2 FQDESV (reference sequence). This CDR3 has 15 residues. In nucleotides, the CDR3 is TGTGCCAGCAGCCTACTAGCGGGAGTCTACGATGAGCAGTTCTTC. Its protein product is CASSLLAGVYDEQFF.

This clonotype was recorded a few times. The genes are TRBV25-1 and TRBJ2-7; the match to TRBD1 covers 7 bases. Germline V CDR1 and CDR2: MGHDK, SYGVNS. The trim removed 0 bases at V and 2 bases at J, leaving 7 bases unmatched. CDR3 size: 16 residues. CDR3: CASSEYMGTEPYEQYF. CDR3 in DNA: TGTGCCAGCAGTGAATATATGGGGACAGAGCCCTACGAGCAGTACTTC.

The sample holds a few counts of this clonotype. The chain recombines TRBV30 with TRBJ2-1; 7 nucleotides line up with TRBD1. This CDR3 is built from 12 residues. The trim removed 4 bases at V and 8 bases at J, leaving 5 bases unmatched. Germline CDR1 reads GTSNPN; CDR2 reads SVGIG (reference sequence). Here the CDR3 DNA reads TGTGCCTGGAACTTGCAGGGGGATGAGCAGTTCTTC. It translates to CAWNLQGDEQFF.

This clonotype has just a few counts. The rearrangement joins TRBV7-2 to TRBJ2-2, with 8 bases lining up with TRBD2. Germline CDR1 reads SGHTA; CDR2 reads FQGNSA. This CDR3 spans 21 amino acids. After removal of 2 bases from V and 1 base from J, the junction contained 18 bases not matched to a gene. The CDR3 DNA reads as TGTGCCAGCAGCTTAAGAGGGGTCGTCATTGCGGGAGGACAGAACACCGGGGAGCTGTTTTTT. This translates into CASSLRGVVIAGGQNTGELFF. Looking up the rest from reference TRBV7-2 and TRBJ2-2 gives the full variable domain: GAGVSQSPSNKVTEKGKDVELRCDPISGHTALYWYRQSLGQGLEFLIYFQGNSAPDKSGLPSDRFSAERTGGSVSTLTIQRTQQEDSAVYLCASSLRGVVIAGGQNTGELFFGEGSRLTVL.

The sample holds a few counts of this clonotype. The rearrangement joins TRBV6-1 to TRBJ2-3, with 7 bases that match TRBD1. CDR1 and CDR2 (germline): MNHNS, SASEGT. V gave up 2 bases and J gave up 3 bases; unmatched junction bases: 11. CDR3 length equals 17 residues. The CDR3 DNA reads as TGTGCCAGCAGTGAAATTGGAGACAGGGTAATTACAGATACGCAGTATTTT. Protein: CASSEIGDRVITDTQYF.